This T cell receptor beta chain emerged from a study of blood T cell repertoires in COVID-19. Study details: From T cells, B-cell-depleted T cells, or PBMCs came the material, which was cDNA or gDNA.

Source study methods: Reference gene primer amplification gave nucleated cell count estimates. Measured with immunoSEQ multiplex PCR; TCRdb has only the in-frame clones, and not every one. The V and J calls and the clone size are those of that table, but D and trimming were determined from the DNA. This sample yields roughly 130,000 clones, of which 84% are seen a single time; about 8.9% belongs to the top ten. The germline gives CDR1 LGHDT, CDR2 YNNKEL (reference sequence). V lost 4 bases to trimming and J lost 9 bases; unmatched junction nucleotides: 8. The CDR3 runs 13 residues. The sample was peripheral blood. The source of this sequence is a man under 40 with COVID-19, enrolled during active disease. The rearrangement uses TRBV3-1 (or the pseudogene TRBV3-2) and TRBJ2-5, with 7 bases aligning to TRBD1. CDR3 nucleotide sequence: TGTGCCAGCAGCCGAAAGGGGCAGGGGGCCCAGTACTTC. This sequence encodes CASSRKGQGAQYF.